This T cell receptor beta chain was observed in a study of naive and memory T cell subsets (dated by TCRdb to the late 2010s). Regarding the research as a whole: Sorted naive and memory T cell subsets from peripheral blood were analyzed in the study using a UMI-based, open-source pipeline for TCR alpha and beta sequencing. The results of the functional CMV T cell responses matched the IgG serology results in every case. RNA was DNase-treated and reverse transcribed with TCR constant-region primers, mostly using SuperScript III.

The CDR3 covers 15 residues, taking in both the cysteine and the phenylalanine. The retained sequence is limited to the CDR3, 45 bases, with the frame set at the first base. V is pared back by 5 bases and J by 6 bases, with 17 bases lying between the germline termini. CDR1 SEHNR and CDR2 FQNEAQ were looked up in the germline V gene (reference sequence). The method was UMI-ligation and nested PCR. To cover both TRBC1 and TRBC2, the beta constant-region primer consisted of an equimolar mix of two oligonucleotides. The ligated cDNA went through four rounds of PCR with nested alpha and beta constant-region primers together with the SP2 primer. A single-stranded oligonucleotide containing the SP2 primer and a 12-nucleotide UMI was joined to the 3' end of the cDNA by T4 RNA ligase 1. The ligation reaction was incubated at 16°C for 20-24 hours. PCR2 was usually performed as a SYBR Green qPCR and halted at a preset threshold so that over-amplification would not occur. Every purification after the first one was done using Agencourt AMPure XP magnetic beads. Libraries were quantified by Qubit and checked on a TapeStation, where a main peak was expected near 650 bp. Pooled libraries were sequenced on an Illumina MiSeq using v2 2x251 paired-end kits, and typically roughly 0.85-2.3 million reads were obtained per sample. Each sample's library went into the pool at roughly 4 nM, and about 5-7% PhiX was added to help with cluster recognition. In the authors' own workflow: FASTQ reads processed by Demultiplexor were assigned V and J genes by Decombinator through tag matching that tolerated a single base-pair mismatch. Collapsinator relied on UMIs to fix sequencing errors as well as frequency errors caused by PCR heterogeneity. CDR3Translator translated TCRs and extracted CDR3s from the conserved cysteine to the FGXG phenylalanine, flagging non-productive sequences. Repertoires were subsampled to equal numbers of UMI-defined TCRs before Gini, Shannon entropy and inverse Simpson indices were calculated. Within the linear range, a power law was fitted to clonotype abundance distributions using maximum likelihood. When run on a single naive CD8 sample, MIGEC and the pipeline yielded similar UMI counts, similar unique TCR numbers and similar clonal distributions. A set of 7,322 CMV-associated CDR3 sequences, compiled from VDJdb and a published dataset, was used to search the repertoires. TCRdb's own reprocessing of the public reads used fastp at Q25 and MiXCR and kept productive beta chains. Identical CDR3 proteins give one entry, which carries the most common genes and DNA. The V and J calls come from TCRdb's annotation, not from the publication. The sample contains over 20,000 distinct CDR3 sequences, roughly 9.1% of them found a single time. The top ten clonotypes cover about 24% of the sample.

As to this clonotype: Its specific antigen is unknown. No much larger clone exists at a distance of one base, and base qualities are not known.

From the second PCR step onward, the TCR alpha chain libraries and the TCR beta chain libraries were amplified separately. Donor CMV status was determined by IFNgamma production from CD4+ T cells after overnight stimulation of fresh PBMCs with CMV viral lysate. CD4 T cells were positively selected with Miltenyi beads, followed by positive selection of CD8 T cells from the CD4-negative fraction. After staining for CD3, CD4, CD8, CD45RA, CD27 and a live/dead dye, cells were sorted on a BD Aria II into four subsets based on CD45RA and CD27. Blood was obtained from a few healthy volunteers, and the blood from each volunteer was fractionated into CD4 and CD8 T cells and subsequently into four differentiation subsets. Around 130 ml of peripheral blood was collected from each donor, and PBMC were isolated by Ficoll-Paque PLUS density-gradient centrifugation. The sorted cells were lysed in RLT buffer, after which RNA was extracted using a Qiagen RNeasy kit and kept at -80 degrees C.

Beyond this particular receptor, the publication reports: No ground truth was available to validate the repertoire findings for the naive and memory subsets. After error correction, over 90% of naive TCR sequences appeared only once, giving much steeper abundance distributions than memory subsets. RNA-based TCR counts may be influenced by expression changes linked to T cell activation and differentiation. A clonotype was defined as a single alpha or beta chain sequence rather than as a paired alpha/beta receptor. A power law was followed by TCR abundance, with an exponent that differed between naive and memory subsets but was consistent across the three individuals. In both CD4 and CD8 cells, the Gini index increased while Shannon and inverse Simpson diversity decreased from naive through CM, EM and EMRA.

This sequence originates from a human donor in good health. The sequenced sample was central memory CD8+ T cells from blood. This specimen's cell subset or site label, interpreted: central memory, CD45RA- CD27+. This chain joins TRBV7-9 to TRBJ2-1; matching of 6 bases hints at TRBD1 as the D gene. DNA sequence: TGTGCCAGCAGCCTTACTCAGGGGAAATTCAATGAGCAGTTCTTC. It is translated as CASSLTQGKFNEQFF.